This T cell receptor (beta chain) stems from a study of cytomegalovirus exposure and HLA in healthy donors. As for the study in general: Earlier, some 180 million T cells were analyzed, and fewer than 120 million unique TCR beta sequences were found among them. Overall study findings and caveats: In a later analysis, HLA-associated TCR beta chains were more clonally expanded than equally common others.

Deletions cut 0 bases from V and 6 bases from J, with 8 bases between. From germline, CDR1 is SGHTA and CDR2 FQGNSA. This CDR3 is 13 amino acids long. About this clone itself: Its antigen is currently unknown.

The primer mix had 60 Vbeta and 13 Jbeta primers. The assay was immunoSEQ multiplex PCR, and TCRdb's table has in-frame clones only and misses some. The profile shows 50,000 to 55,000 clones, about 71% of them singletons. The sequenced material came from PBMCs. The sequence was collected from a woman aged 50 to 65 in good health and CMV-seropositive. The rearrangement links TRBV7-2 to TRBJ1-2; D is undetermined. CDR3 protein: CASSLARADGYTF. The CDR3 nucleotides are TGTGCCAGCAGCTTAGCGAGGGCGGATGGCTACACCTTC.